This TCR beta chain was sequenced for a study of T cell changes during pregnancy in multiple sclerosis. The CDR3 consists of 15 residues. J gave up 2 bases and V 9 bases, and 9 bases lay outside the gene matches. Germline V gives CDR1 MNHNS, CDR2 SASEGT. TCRdb's table, derived via immunoSEQ multiplex PCR, lists solely in-frame clones and lacks some. The table lists just under 85,000 clones, just over 90% of them singletons. The TCR originated in a female donor with multiple sclerosis, enrolled in a pregnancy study. The chain carries TRBV6-1 and TRBJ1-5; 8 bases are a match to TRBD1. The input for sequencing was peripheral blood, taken in the first trimester of pregnancy. For the CDR3, the DNA is TGTGCCAGTGACAGGGGAGGTTACGGCAATCAGCCCCAGCATTTT. It is translated as CASDRGGYGNQPQHF.